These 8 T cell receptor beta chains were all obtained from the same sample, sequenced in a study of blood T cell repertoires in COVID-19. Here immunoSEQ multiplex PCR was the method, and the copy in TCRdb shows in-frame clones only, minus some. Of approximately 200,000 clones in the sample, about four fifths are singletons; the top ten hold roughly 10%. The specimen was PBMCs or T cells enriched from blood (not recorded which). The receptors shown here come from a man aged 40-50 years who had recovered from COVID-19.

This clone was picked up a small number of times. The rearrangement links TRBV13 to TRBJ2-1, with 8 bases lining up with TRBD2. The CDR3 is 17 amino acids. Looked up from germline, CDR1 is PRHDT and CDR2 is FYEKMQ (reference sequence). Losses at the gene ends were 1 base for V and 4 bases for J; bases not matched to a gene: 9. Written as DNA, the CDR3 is TGTGCCAGCAGCTTAGAATCCCGAACTAGCGGTTACAATGAGCAGTTCTTC. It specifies CASSLESRTSGYNEQFF.

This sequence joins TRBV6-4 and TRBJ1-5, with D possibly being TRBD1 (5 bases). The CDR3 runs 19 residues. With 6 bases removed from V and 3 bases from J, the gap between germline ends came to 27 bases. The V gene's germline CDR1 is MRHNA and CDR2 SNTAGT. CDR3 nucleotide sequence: TGTGCCAGCAGCGAAAGACCGGGGGTCCCTTACCGCCTCAATCAGCCCCAGCATTTT. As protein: CASSERPGVPYRLNQPQHF.

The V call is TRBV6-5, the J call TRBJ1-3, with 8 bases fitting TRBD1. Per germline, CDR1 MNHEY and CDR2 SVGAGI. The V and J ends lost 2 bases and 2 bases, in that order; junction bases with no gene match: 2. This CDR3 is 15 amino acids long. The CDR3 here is CASSYRTGPGNTIYF. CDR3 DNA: TGTGCCAGCAGTTACCGGACAGGGCCTGGAAACACCATATATTTT.

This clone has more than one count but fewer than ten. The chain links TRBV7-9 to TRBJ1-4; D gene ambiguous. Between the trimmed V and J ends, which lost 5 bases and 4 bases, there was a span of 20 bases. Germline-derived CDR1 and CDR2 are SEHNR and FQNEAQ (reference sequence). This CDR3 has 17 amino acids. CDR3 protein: CASSHPDREKVNEKLFF. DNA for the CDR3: TGTGCCAGCAGCCACCCCGACCGGGAAAAGGTTAATGAAAAACTGTTTTTT.

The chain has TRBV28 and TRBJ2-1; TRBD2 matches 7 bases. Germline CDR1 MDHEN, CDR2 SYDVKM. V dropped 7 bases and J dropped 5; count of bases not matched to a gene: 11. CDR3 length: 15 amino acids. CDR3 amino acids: CASIPSGTGHNEQFF. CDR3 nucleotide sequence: TGTGCCAGCATACCCAGCGGGACGGGGCACAATGAGCAGTTCTTC.

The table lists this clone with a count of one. CDR3 DNA sequence: TGTGCCAGCAGCCGTCGACAGGAGGATTCACCCCTCCACTTT. This gives the protein CASSRRQEDSPLHF. The J gene is TRBJ1-6, the V gene TRBV11-2, with a weak D call TRBD1 (6 bases). V lost 5 bases and J 8 bases, leaving 13 bases between the germline ends. There are 14 residues in the CDR3. Germline V gene lookup returns CDR1 SGHAT and CDR2 FQNNGV.

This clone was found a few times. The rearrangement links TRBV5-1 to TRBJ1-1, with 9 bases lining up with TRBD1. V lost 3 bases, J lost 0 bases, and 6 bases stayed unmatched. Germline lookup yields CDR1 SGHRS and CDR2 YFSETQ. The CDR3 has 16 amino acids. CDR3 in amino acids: CASSSWTGDMNTEAFF. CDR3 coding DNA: TGCGCCAGCAGCTCCTGGACAGGGGACATGAACACTGAAGCTTTCTTT.

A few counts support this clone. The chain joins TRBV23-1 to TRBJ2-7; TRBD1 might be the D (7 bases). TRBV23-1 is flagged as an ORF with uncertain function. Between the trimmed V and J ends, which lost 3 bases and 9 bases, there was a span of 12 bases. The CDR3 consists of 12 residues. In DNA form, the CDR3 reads TGCGCCAGCAGTCACGAGCAGGGGGGGCAGTACGTC. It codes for CASSHEQGGQYV.